This T cell receptor beta chain was identified in a study of T cell responses to AZD1222 COVID-19 vaccine. The CDR3 runs to 14 residues. Between the trimmed V and J ends, which lost 6 bases and 4 bases, there was a span of 16 bases. Germline-derived CDR1 and CDR2 are SGDLS and YYNGEE. The assay was immunoSEQ multiplex PCR, and TCRdb's table has in-frame clones only and misses some. Here the sample spans some 150,000 clones, roughly 90% being singletons. The source of this sequence is an adult in good health. The sequenced sample was peripheral blood, obtained on day 0 of AZD1222 vaccination. The rearrangement links TRBV9 to TRBJ1-2; D uncertain. The CDR3 protein is CASTAGRAGYGYTF. The CDR3 DNA is TGTGCCAGCACCGCTGGTAGGGCTGGCTATGGCTACACCTTC.